One T cell receptor beta chain is described in this entry. Its specificity is unknown. With V trimmed by 0 bases and J by 8 bases, 8 bases remained unmatched. In germline, CDR1 is SGHDT, CDR2 YYEEEE. CDR3 length equals 15 residues. PCR involved 60 Vbeta and 13 Jbeta primers. Per the authors' pipeline: Counted up in a later analysis, unique TCR beta chains came to about 80 million, with around 9.9 million shared. TCRdb's table, derived via immunoSEQ multiplex PCR, lists solely in-frame clones and lacks some. The DNA was the basis for D and trimming; V, J and clone size are from that table. The sample yields some 98,000 clones, about 80% seen once. The sample is drawn from a study of cytomegalovirus exposure and HLA in healthy donors. General study results and limits: Analyzed later, most CMV-associated TCR beta chains appeared HLA-restricted. When analyzed later, a missense DCLRE1C variant was found to be linked to TCR beta V- and J-gene trimming.

V and J are TRBV5-6 and TRBJ2-5, with 9 bases fitting TRBD2. Sequencing used PBMCs. The clonotype was recovered from a man between 18 and 29 years old in good health and CMV-seropositive. The CDR3 DNA reads as TGTGCCAGCAGCTTGGAGGCGGGGGGGTCGGAAACCCAGTACTTC. Its translation: CASSLEAGGSETQYF.